The TCR beta chain under discussion was sequenced for a study of T cell responses to AZD1222 COVID-19 vaccine. Concerning this clone itself: The antigen is undetermined.

Some clones are missing from TCRdb's copy, which holds only in-frame ones; the method was immunoSEQ multiplex PCR. The profile shows around 120,000 clones, more than 85% of them singletons. Germline CDR1 LGHDT, CDR2 YNNKEL (reference sequence). This CDR3 comprises 15 residues. With 0 bases clipped from V and 3 bases from J, the junction kept 2 bases outside the gene matches. Study-wide findings and caveats: Vaccine-associated CD4 TCRs spanned spike, dominant at 160-218 and 743-854.

The chain uses TRBV3-1 (or the pseudogene TRBV3-2) and TRBJ2-1; 7 bases map to TRBD2. This receptor was taken from an adult who received the AZD1222 COVID-19 vaccine. Specimen: peripheral blood, collected 28 days after the second AZD1222 dose. In DNA form, the CDR3 reads TGTGCCAGCAGCCAAGAGGCGGGAGTCTACAATGAGCAGTTCTTC. It is translated as CASSQEAGVYNEQFF.